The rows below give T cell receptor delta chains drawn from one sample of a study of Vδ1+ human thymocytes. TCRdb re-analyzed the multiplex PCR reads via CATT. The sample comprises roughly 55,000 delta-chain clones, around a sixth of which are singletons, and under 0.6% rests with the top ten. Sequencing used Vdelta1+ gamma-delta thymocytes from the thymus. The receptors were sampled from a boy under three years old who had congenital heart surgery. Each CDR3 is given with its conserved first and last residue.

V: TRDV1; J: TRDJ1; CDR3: CALGEPFRYYGKLIF
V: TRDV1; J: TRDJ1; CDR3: CALGESPNLGNTDKLIF
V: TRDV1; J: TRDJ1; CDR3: CALGGGASPVLGIRVYTDKLIF
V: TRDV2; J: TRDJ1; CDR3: CACDTAAYTDKLIF
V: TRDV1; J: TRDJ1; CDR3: CALGEPHLLPTAGGRRTDKLIF
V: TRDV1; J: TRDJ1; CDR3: CALGERYLKEPLFSRGTDKLIF
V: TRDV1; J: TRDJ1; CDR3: CALGGVIPDWHLTDKLIF
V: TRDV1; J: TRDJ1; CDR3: CALGEHYRWGIPGTDKLIF
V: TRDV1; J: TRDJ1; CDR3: CALGELSAQPSTGGLHRTDKLIF
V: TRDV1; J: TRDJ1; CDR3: CALGNPTAHTTVWGYRPSYTDKLIF
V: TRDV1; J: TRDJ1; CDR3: CALGEHTLPTKLGDLLHTDKLIF
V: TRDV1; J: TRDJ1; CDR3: CALGELVMFVLGDTPAGYTDKLTF
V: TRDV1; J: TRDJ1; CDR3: CALGEYSPLGDTPDDKLIF
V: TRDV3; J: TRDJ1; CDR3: CALWSYGGVLLGSGKLIF
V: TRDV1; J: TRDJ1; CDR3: CALGERLPPIWGISIYLIF
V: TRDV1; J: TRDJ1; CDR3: CALGGLRRMVTDKLIF
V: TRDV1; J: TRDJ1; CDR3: CALGVPVPPPRTGGAVYTDKLIF